This TCR beta chain was captured by sequencing in a study of cytomegalovirus exposure and HLA in healthy donors. The germline V gene has CDR1 MNHEY and CDR2 SVGAGI. Trimming pared 6 bases from V and 4 bases from J, leaving 10 bases between. The CDR3 runs 13 residues. This PCR relied on a set of 60 Vbeta primers and 13 Jbeta primers. Sequencing used immunoSEQ multiplex PCR; TCRdb keeps in-frame clones, though not all of them. The repertoire has some 130,000 clones, 77% of them found once; the top ten carry roughly 2%. The receptor was derived from a man aged 25 to 40 in good health and CMV-seronegative. Sequenced material: PBMCs. The chain is built from TRBV6-5 and TRBJ1-5; D gene ambiguous. The CDR3 nucleotides are TGTGCCAGCAGCTACGACGGGAATCAGCCCCAGCATTTT. Translated, it gives CASSYDGNQPQHF.